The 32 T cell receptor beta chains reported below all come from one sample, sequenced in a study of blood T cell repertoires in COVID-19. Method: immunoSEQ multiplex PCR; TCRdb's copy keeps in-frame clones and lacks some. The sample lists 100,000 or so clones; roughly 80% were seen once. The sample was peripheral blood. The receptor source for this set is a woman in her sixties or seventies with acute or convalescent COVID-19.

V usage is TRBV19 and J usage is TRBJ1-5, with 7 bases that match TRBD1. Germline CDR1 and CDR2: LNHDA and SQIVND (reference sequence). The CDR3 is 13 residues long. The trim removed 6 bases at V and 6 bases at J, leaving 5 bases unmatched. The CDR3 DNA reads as TGTGCCAGTAGAATCGACAGGGCTCAGCCCCAGCATTTT. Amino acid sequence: CASRIDRAQPQHF.

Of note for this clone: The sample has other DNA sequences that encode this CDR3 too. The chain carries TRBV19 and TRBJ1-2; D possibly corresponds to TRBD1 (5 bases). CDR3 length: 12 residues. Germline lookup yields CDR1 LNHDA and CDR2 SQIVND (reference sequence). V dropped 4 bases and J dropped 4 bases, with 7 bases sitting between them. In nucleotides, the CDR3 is TGTGCCAGTAGTAGGCAGGGCTATGGCTACACCTTC. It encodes CASSRQGYGYTF.

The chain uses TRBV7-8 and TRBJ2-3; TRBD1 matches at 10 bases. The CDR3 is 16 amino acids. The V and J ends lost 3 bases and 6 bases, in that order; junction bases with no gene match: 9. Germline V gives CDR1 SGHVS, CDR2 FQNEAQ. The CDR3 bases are TGTGCCAGCAGCTTGAGGGGGACAGGGGAAGGGGATACGCAGTATTTT. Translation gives CASSLRGTGEGDTQYF.

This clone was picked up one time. The CDR3 spells CASSQAGYLNNEQFF. Here the CDR3 DNA reads TGCGCCAGCAGCCAGGCGGGGTACCTTAACAATGAGCAGTTCTTC. The V and J genes are TRBV4-3 and TRBJ2-1, with D possibly being TRBD2 (6 bases). CDR1 and CDR2 (germline): LGHNA, YSLEER. The CDR3 has 15 amino acids. Trimming removed 3 bases at V and 5 bases at J, with 14 bases between.

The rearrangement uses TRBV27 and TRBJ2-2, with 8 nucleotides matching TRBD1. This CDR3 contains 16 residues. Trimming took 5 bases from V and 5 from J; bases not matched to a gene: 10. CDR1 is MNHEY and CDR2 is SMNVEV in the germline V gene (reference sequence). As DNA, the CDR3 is TGTGCCAGCAGTGCTAAACAGGGGGTCGGGACCGGGGAGCTGTTTTTT. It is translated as CASSAKQGVGTGELFF.

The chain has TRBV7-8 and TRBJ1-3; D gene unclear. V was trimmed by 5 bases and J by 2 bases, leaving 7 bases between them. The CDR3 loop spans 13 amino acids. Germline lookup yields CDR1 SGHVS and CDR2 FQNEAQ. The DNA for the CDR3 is TGTGCCAGCAGCCCATCAACTGGAAACACCATATATTTT. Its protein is CASSPSTGNTIYF.

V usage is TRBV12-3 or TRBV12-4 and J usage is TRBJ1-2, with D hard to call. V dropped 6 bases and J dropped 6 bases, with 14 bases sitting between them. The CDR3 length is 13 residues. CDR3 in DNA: TGTGCCAGCAGCCTGTCTTACCGGGATGGCTACACCTTC. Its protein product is CASSLSYRDGYTF.

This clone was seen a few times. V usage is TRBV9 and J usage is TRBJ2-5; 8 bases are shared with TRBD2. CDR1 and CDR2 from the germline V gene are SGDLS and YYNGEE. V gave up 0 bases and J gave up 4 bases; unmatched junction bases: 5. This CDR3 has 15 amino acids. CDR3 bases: TGTGCCAGCAGCGTAGACGGGAGGGGTCCAGAGACCCAGTACTTC. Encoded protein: CASSVDGRGPETQYF.

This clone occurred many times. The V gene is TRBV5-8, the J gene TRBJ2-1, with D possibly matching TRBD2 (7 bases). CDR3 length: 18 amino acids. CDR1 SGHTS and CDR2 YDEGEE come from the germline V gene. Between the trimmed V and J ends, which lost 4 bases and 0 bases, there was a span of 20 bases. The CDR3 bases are TGTGCCAGCAGCACCCATATTTACAGGGAGGGCTCCTACAATGAGCAGTTCTTC. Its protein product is CASSTHIYREGSYNEQFF.

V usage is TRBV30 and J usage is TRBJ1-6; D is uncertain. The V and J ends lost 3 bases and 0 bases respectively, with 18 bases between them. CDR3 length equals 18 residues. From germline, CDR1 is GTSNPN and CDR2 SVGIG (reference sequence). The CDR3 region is CAWRITPGKSSYNSPLHF. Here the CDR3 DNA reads TGTGCCTGGAGAATCACCCCCGGGAAAAGCTCCTATAATTCACCCCTCCACTTT.

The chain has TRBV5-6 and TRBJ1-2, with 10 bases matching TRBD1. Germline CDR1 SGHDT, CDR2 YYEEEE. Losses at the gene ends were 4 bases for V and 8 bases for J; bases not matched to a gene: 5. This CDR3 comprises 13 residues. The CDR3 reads CASSLTGGAGYTF. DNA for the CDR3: TGTGCCAGCAGCCTGACAGGGGGCGCAGGCTACACCTTC.

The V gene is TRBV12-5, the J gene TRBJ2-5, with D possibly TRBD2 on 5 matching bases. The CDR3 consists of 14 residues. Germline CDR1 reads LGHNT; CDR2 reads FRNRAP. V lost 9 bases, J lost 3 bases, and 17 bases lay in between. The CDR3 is CASTTGWEKETQYF. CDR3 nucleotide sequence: TGTGCTAGCACGACGGGATGGGAAAAAGAGACCCAGTACTTC. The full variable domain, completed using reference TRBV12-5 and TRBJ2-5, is DARVTQTPRHKVTEMGQEVTMRCQPILGHNTVFWYRQTMMQGLELLAYFRNRAPLDDSGMPKDRFSAEMPDATLATLKIQPSEPRDSAVYFCASTTGWEKETQYFGPGTRLLVL.

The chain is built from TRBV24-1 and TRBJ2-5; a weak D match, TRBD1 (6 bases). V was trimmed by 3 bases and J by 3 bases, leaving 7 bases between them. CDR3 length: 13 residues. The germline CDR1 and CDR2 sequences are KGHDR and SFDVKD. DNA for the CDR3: TGTGCCACCAGTGATGGGGGCAAAGAGACCCAGTACTTC. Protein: CATSDGGKETQYF.

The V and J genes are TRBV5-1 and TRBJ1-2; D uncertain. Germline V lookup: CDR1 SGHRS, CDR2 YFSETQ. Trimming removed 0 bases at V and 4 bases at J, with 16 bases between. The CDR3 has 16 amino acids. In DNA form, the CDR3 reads TGCGCCAGCAGCTTGGCCGCATTCGTACTTTTCTATGGCTACACCTTC. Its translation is CASSLAAFVLFYGYTF.

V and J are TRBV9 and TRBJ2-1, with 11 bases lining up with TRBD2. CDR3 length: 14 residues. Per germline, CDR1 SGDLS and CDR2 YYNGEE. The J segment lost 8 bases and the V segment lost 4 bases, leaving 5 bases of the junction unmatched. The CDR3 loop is CASSIAGGGHEQFF. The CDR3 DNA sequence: TGTGCCAGCAGCATAGCGGGAGGGGGCCATGAGCAGTTCTTC. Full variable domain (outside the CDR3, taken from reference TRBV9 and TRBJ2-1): DSGVTQTPKHLITATGQRVTLRCSPRSGDLSVYWYQQSLDQGLQFLIQYYNGEERAKGNILERFSAQQFPDLHSELNLSSLELGDSALYFCASSIAGGGHEQFFGPGTRLTVL.

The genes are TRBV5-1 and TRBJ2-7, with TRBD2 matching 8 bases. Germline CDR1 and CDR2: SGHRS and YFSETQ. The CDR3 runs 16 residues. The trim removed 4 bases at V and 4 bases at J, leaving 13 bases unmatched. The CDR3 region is CASSPGGTQTFYEQYF. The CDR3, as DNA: TGCGCCAGCAGCCCGGGAGGGACTCAGACTTTTTACGAGCAGTACTTC.

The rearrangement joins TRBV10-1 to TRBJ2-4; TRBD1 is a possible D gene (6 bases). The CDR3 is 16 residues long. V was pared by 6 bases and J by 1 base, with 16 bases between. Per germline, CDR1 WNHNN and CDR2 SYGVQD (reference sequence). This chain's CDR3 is CASSLGAGVAKNIQYF. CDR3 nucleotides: TGCGCCAGCAGCCTCGGGGCAGGGGTGGCCAAAAACATTCAGTACTTC.

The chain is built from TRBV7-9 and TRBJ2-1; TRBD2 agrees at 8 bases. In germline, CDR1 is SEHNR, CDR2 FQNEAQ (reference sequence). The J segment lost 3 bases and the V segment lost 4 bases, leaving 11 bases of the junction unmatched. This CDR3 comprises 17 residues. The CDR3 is CASSSELAGGVYNEQFF. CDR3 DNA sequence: TGTGCCAGCAGCTCCGAGTTGGCGGGAGGCGTCTACAATGAGCAGTTCTTC.

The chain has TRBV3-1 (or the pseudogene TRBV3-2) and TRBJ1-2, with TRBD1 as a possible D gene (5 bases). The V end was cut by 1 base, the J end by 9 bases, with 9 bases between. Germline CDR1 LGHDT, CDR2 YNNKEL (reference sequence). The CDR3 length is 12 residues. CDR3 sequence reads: CASSQGSGSYTF. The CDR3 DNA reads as TGTGCCAGCAGCCAAGGTTCAGGGAGCTACACCTTC.

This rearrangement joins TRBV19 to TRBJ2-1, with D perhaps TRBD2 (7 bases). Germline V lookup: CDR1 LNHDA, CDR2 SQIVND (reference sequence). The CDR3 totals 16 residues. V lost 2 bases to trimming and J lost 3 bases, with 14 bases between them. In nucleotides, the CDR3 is TGTGCCAGTAGTATATCTGGCGGGGGCTACTACAATGAGCAGTTCTTC. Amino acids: CASSISGGGYYNEQFF. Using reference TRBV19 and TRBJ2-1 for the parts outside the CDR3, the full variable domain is DGGITQSPKYLFRKEGQNVTLSCEQNLNHDAMYWYRQDPGQGLRLIYYSQIVNDFQKGDIAEGYSVSREKKESFPLTVTSAQKNPTAFYLCASSISGGGYYNEQFFGPGTRLTVL.

The CDR3, as DNA: TGTGCCAGCAGCCCGCCCATCGGACGGACAGCAACTAATGAAAAACTGTTTTTT. Amino acids: CASSPPIGRTATNEKLFF. This chain connects TRBV7-9 to TRBJ1-4; TRBD1 might be the D (6 bases). Germline CDR1 SEHNR, CDR2 FQNEAQ (reference sequence). This CDR3 contains 18 residues. The V end was cut by 5 bases, the J end by 0 bases, with 19 bases between.

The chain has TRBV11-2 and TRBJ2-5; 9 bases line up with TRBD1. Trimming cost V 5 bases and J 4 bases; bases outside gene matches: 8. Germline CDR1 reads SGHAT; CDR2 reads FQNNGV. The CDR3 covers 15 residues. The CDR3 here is CASSDTMGQGETQYF. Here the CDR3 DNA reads TGTGCCAGCAGCGATACTATGGGACAGGGAGAGACCCAGTACTTC.

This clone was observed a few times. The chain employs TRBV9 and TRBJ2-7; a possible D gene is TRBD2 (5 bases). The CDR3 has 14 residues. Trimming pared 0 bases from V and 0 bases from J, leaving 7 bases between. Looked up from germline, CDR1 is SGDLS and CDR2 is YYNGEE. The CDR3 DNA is TGTGCCAGCAGCGTAGGAGGGAGCTCCTACGAGCAGTACTTC. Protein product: CASSVGGSSYEQYF.

CDR3 DNA: TGCGCCAGCAGCCAAAGCCTAGTCGACACAGATACGCAGTATTTT. Protein sequence: CASSQSLVDTDTQYF. V is TRBV4-1 and J is TRBJ2-3; the D is unclear. The CDR3 totals 15 residues. In germline, CDR1 is MGHRA, CDR2 YSYEKL. Trimming left V 2 bases short and J 2 bases short, with 11 bases between.

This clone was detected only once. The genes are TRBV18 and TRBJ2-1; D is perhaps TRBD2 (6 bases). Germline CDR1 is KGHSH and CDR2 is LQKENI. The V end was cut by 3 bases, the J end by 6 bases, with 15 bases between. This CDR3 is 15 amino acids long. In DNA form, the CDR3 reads TGTGCCAGCTCACCCGGGAGAGCCGAGTCCAATGAGCAGTTCTTC. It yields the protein CASSPGRAESNEQFF.

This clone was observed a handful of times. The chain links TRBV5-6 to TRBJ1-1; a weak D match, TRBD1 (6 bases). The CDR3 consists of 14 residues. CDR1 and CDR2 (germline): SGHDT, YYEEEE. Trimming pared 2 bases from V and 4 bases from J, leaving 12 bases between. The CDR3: CASSLGGGGTEAFF. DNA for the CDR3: TGTGCCAGCAGCTTAGGGGGTGGGGGCACTGAAGCTTTCTTT.

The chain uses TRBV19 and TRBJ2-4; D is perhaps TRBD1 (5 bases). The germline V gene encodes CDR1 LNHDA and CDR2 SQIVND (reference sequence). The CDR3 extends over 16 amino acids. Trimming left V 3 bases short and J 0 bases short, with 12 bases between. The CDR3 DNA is TGTGCCAGTAGTATGGTGGCAGGGCTAGCCAAAAACATTCAGTACTTC. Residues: CASSMVAGLAKNIQYF.

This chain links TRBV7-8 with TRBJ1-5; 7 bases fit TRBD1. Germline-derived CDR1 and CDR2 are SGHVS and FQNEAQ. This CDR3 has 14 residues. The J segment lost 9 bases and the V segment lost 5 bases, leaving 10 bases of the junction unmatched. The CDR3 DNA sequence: TGTGCCAGCAGCAGCCAACAGGGGTCTCGGCCCCAGCATTTT. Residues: CASSSQQGSRPQHF.

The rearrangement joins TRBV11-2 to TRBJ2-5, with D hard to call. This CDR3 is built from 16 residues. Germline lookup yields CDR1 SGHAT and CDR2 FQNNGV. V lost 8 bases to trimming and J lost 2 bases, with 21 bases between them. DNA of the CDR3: TGTGCCAGCGGCTCGACAACAGTTTCCGGTCAAGAGACCCAGTACTTC. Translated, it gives CASGSTTVSGQETQYF. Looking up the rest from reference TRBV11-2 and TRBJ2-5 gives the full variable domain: EAGVAQSPRYKIIEKRQSVAFWCNPISGHATLYWYQQILGQGPKLLIQFQNNGVVDDSQLPKDRFSAERLKGVDSTLKIQPAKLEDSAVYLCASGSTTVSGQETQYFGPGTRLLVL.

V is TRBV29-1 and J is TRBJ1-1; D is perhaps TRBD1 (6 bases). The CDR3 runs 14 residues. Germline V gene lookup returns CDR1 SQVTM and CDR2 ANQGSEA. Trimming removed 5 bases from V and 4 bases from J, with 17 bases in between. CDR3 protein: CSVTETGLGTEAFF. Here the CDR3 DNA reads TGCAGCGTTACCGAAACAGGGCTGGGCACTGAAGCTTTCTTT.

CDR3 bases: TGCGCCAGCAGCACCGGACTAGCGGGGGAGTACGAGCAGTACTTC. This sequence encodes CASSTGLAGEYEQYF. V is TRBV5-1 and J is TRBJ2-7; 13 nucleotides line up with TRBD2. The CDR3 is made up of 15 amino acids. Germline assignment: CDR1 SGHRS and CDR2 YFSETQ. Germline trimming cut 4 bases from V and 4 bases from J; bases unmatched to any gene: 5. The full variable domain, its missing parts supplied by reference TRBV5-1 and TRBJ2-7, is KAGVTQTPRYLIKTRGQQVTLSCSPISGHRSVSWYQQTPGQGLQFLFEYFSETQRNKGNFPGRFSGRQFSNSRSEMNVSTLELGDSALYLCASSTGLAGEYEQYFGPGTRLTVT.

The chain's CDR3 is CASSQDGGSNEKLFF. The CDR3 DNA follows: TGCGCCAGCAGCCAAGATGGGGGCAGCAATGAAAAACTGTTTTTT. V usage is TRBV4-1 and J usage is TRBJ1-4; the D gene is possibly TRBD1 (6 bases). Germline values: CDR1 MGHRA, CDR2 YSYEKL. The ends were cut back, 0 bases at V and 5 bases at J, with 10 bases in the middle. The CDR3 totals 15 residues.